This TCR beta chain is from a study of blood T cell repertoires in COVID-19. Study as a whole: Donors in the United States, Italy and Spain gave samples during acute or convalescent COVID-19.

How the authors handled the data: It was from reference gene primer amplification that nucleated cell counts were estimated. Profiled with immunoSEQ multiplex PCR; TCRdb holds only in-frame clones, not every one. For V, J and clone size, that table is used; D and trimming come from the DNA. This sample has 150,000 to 200,000 clones, with 75% to 90% found just once. The count of this clone is one. Germline CDR1 reads SGHNT; CDR2 reads YYREEE (reference sequence). This CDR3 contains 15 residues. J lost 6 bases, V lost 2 bases, and 6 bases had no gene match. The rearrangement links TRBV5-4 to TRBJ2-2; TRBD1 matches 8 bases. Sequencing was performed on peripheral blood. The source of this sequence is a man in his sixties or seventies with active or convalescent COVID-19. In DNA, the CDR3 is TGTGCCAGCAGCTTAGGACAGGGTATGCCCGGGGAGCTGTTTTTT. Translated, it gives CASSLGQGMPGELFF.